This T cell receptor (beta chain) was profiled in a study of response to subunit inactivated influenza vaccine. The study, taken as a whole, reports: With each seasonal influenza vaccination, the authors suggested, few new T cells are recruited.

About this clonotype itself: Its specificity is not known.

MiXCR, run by TCRdb on the RT-PCR reads, gives a single entry per CDR3 protein. The table lists 860,000 or so distinct CDR3 sequences, about 20% of them singletons. The sequence was obtained from a man aged 50 to 60 who received an inactivated influenza vaccine. This material consisted of PBMCs from blood, taken about 5 days after vaccination.

CDR3: CASSQAFTLTGELFF. As DNA, the CDR3 is TGCGCCAGCAGCCAAGCATTCACCCTTACCGGGGAGCTGTTTTTT. The gene calls are TRBV4-3 and TRBJ2-2, with D unclear. Looked up from germline, CDR1 is LGHNA and CDR2 is YSLEER. The CDR3 is made up of 15 amino acids. Trimming removed 1 base from V and 5 bases from J, with 11 bases in between.